Listed below are T cell receptor beta chains from one sample, sequenced in a study of immune evolution from preneoplasia to lung adenocarcinoma. This table comes from immunoSEQ multiplex PCR, and its TCRdb copy is limited to in-frame clones, with some not included. The repertoire has around 8,000 clones, around 83% of them found once; the top ten carry about 2.9%. The sequencing input was FFPE minimally invasive lung adenocarcinoma tissue. The receptors here all came from a person aged 70 to 85 with lung adenocarcinoma. Each CDR3 is given with its conserved first and last residue. Each record gives: D gene, J gene, V gene, CDR3 length, clone size, CDR3 DNA, CDR3 protein. The D gene is left open where the match is weak. The size field is filled for only some rows; it gives once, few, many or a size class.

TRBD1 TRBJ2-5 TRBV5-4 15 - TGTGCCAGCAGCTCTAAACGACAGGGGCGGGAGACCCAGTACTTC CASSSKRQGRETQYF
- TRBJ2-2 TRBV7-3 17 once TGTGCCAGCAGCTTACTCGGCGGGAACCTAAACACCGGGGAGCTGTTTTTT CASSLLGGNLNTGELFF
TRBD2 TRBJ2-3 TRBV5-1 15 - TGCGCCAGCAGCTCCTGGGCGGGGGGGTCAGATACGCAGTATTTT CASSSWAGGSDTQYF
- TRBJ2-5 TRBV2 13 - TGTGCCAGCGAACGGGGGCCCCAAGAGACCCAGTACTTC CASERGPQETQYF
TRBD1 TRBJ1-2 TRBV5-1 14 few TGCGCCAGCAGCTTCGGGACAGGTTCCAATGGCTACACCTTC CASSFGTGSNGYTF
TRBD1 TRBJ2-7 TRBV6-6 15 few TGTGCCAGCAGTGGCTCGGACAGGGGGATCGTCGAGCAGTACTTC CASSGSDRGIVEQYF
- TRBJ1-1 TRBV11-2 16 - TGTGCCAGCAGCTTATCCTTCGGGAGGAAATTCACTGAAGCTTTCTTT CASSLSFGRKFTEAFF
TRBD1 TRBJ2-6 TRBV11-1 18 - TGTGCCAGCAGCTCCCGGGACAGGGAACAAACAGGGGCCAACGTCCTGACTTTC CASSSRDREQTGANVLTF
- TRBJ2-2 TRBV30 14 - TGTGCCTGGAGTGTGGAGTTCAAAACCGGGGAGCTGTTTTTT CAWSVEFKTGELFF
- TRBJ2-7 TRBV5-1 16 - TGCGCCAGCAGCTTGGAGCCCGCGACGGGATCCTACGAGCAGTACTTC CASSLEPATGSYEQYF
- TRBJ1-5 TRBV27 14 - TGTGCCAGCAGGACCCTAGGGTCCAATCAGCCCCAGCATTTT CASRTLGSNQPQHF
- TRBJ1-6 TRBV6-5 15 - TGTGCCAGCAGTCCCCGTGGGCCGCTAAATTCACCCCTCCACTTT CASSPRGPLNSPLHF
- TRBJ2-7 TRBV7-2 15 - TGTGCCAGCAGCCCAGGAAGGGACATCTATGCCGAGCAGTACTTC CASSPGRDIYAEQYF
- TRBJ2-7 TRBV29-1 14 - TGCAGCGTTGACGTAGCAGGTGCCGGTTCAGAGCAGTACTTC CSVDVAGAGSEQYF
- TRBJ1-1 TRBV5-1 14 - TGCGCCAGCAGCTCGGGAGTCGGAGGGACTGAAGCTTTCTTT CASSSGVGGTEAFF
TRBD1 TRBJ1-6 TRBV9 16 - TGTGCCAGCAGCGTCGGGACAGGGGTTCGTAATTCACCCCTCCACTTT CASSVGTGVRNSPLHF
- TRBJ1-4 TRBV21-1 18 - TGTGCCAGCAGCAAGCGGGACACCCGATATGCAACTAATGAAAAACTGTTTTTT CASSKRDTRYATNEKLFF
TRBD1 TRBJ2-3 TRBV30 16 once TGTGCCTGGACTGCCCGAGGGACAGGGCCCGCCGGTACGCAGTATTTT CAWTARGTGPAGTQYF
TRBD1 TRBJ1-1 TRBV6-5 15 - TGTGCCAGCAGTTGGGGACAGGGGGCGAACACTGAAGCTTTCTTT CASSWGQGANTEAFF
- TRBJ1-1 TRBV10-3 13 - TGTGCCATCAGAAGGGAATCCGGCACTGAAGCTTTCTTT CAIRRESGTEAFF
TRBD1 TRBJ2-1 TRBV11-1 16 - TGTGCCAGCAGCCCTCCGGGACAGGGCTACCACAATGAGCAGTTCTTC CASSPPGQGYHNEQFF
- TRBJ1-2 TRBV7-9 16 - TGTGCCAGCAGCTTGTCGGGGGGCGCTTCCGACTATGGCTACACCTTC CASSLSGGASDYGYTF
- TRBJ2-3 TRBV4-1 14 - TGCGCCAGCAGCCAAGCTCTCAGCGCGGATACGCAGTATTTT CASSQALSADTQYF
- TRBJ2-5 TRBV30 10 - TGTGCCTGGGGGGGGGAGACCCAGTACTTC CAWGGETQYF
TRBD1 TRBJ1-6 TRBV27 15 - TGTGCCAGCAGTTTATCGGTCGGACAGGATTCACCCCTCCACTTT CASSLSVGQDSPLHF
- TRBJ1-5 TRBV30 13 - TGTGCCTGGAGTGAGAGGGGCGATCAGCCCCAGCATTTT CAWSERGDQPQHF
- TRBJ2-2 TRBV6-1 15 - TGTGCCAGCAGTAAGGAGGGGGCCGACACCGGGGAGCTGTTTTTT CASSKEGADTGELFF
TRBD1 TRBJ1-2 TRBV28 17 - TGTGCCAGCAGTTTCTCCGGGACAGGGGTATTGGGCTATGGCTACACCTTC CASSFSGTGVLGYGYTF
- TRBJ2-7 TRBV5-6 12 - TGTGCCAGCAGCTTATCCAGGCACGAGCAGTACTTC CASSLSRHEQYF
- TRBJ1-2 TRBV5-6 16 - TGTGCCAGCAGCTTGGATACCGGGAATTTTAACTATGGCTACACCTTC CASSLDTGNFNYGYTF
- TRBJ2-7 TRBV5-6 14 - TGTGCCAGCAGCTTGACCGGGACCTTCTACGAGCAGTACTTC CASSLTGTFYEQYF
- TRBJ2-3 TRBV6-9 15 - TGTGCCAGCAGGCCGGGACCGAAGTCCGCAGATACGCAGTATTTT CASRPGPKSADTQYF
TRBD1 TRBJ2-3 TRBV7-2 17 - TGTGCCAGCAGCTTACGGAGACAGGGGATTGTCGCAGATACGCAGTATTTT CASSLRRQGIVADTQYF
- TRBJ1-2 TRBV30 13 - TGTGCCTTCTCAGGGGCTTCGGGCTATGGCTACACCTTC CAFSGASGYGYTF
TRBD1 TRBJ1-4 TRBV5-4 15 - TGTGCCAGCAGCTCTCGGACAGGTGGTGGGGAAAAACTGTTTTTT CASSSRTGGGEKLFF
- TRBJ1-5 TRBV4-1 16 - TGCGCCAGCAGCCAAGATAATTGGGCCTTGAATCAGCCCCAGCATTTT CASSQDNWALNQPQHF
TRBD1 TRBJ1-6 TRBV30 13 - TGTGCCTGGAGGGGACAGGATAATTCACCCCTCCACTTT CAWRGQDNSPLHF
TRBD2 TRBJ2-1 TRBV10-3 14 once TGTGCCACCCAAAGCGGGGGGGCTTTCAATGAGCAGTTCTTC CATQSGGAFNEQFF
- TRBJ2-7 TRBV5-1 18 - TGCGCCAGCAGCTTTGGGGGCACGGGATTAGCGATACCCCACGAGCAGTACTTC CASSFGGTGLAIPHEQYF
- TRBJ1-3 TRBV9 15 - TGTGCCAGCAGACAAGGACGGAACTCTGGAAACACCATATATTTT CASRQGRNSGNTIYF
- TRBJ1-2 TRBV2 10 - TGTGCCGACGAGCCCTATGGCTACACCTTC CADEPYGYTF
TRBD1 TRBJ1-2 TRBV9 15 - TGTGCCAGCAGCCCTCCCGGGACAGGGGACTATGGCTACACCTTC CASSPPGTGDYGYTF
- TRBJ2-5 TRBV7-8 13 - TGTGCCAGCAAGAAGGTAGCTAGGGAGACCCAGTACTTC CASKKVARETQYF
- TRBJ2-4 TRBV5-6 14 once TGTGCCAGCAGCCGATTACTAGCCAAAAACATTCAGTACTTC CASSRLLAKNIQYF
- TRBJ2-6 TRBV2 11 - TGTGCCAGCTCTGGGGCCAACGTCCTGACTTTC CASSGANVLTF
TRBD1 TRBJ2-7 TRBV4-1 16 few TGCGCCAGCAGCCCCGGGGTAGGGCAGGGGGCCTACGAGCAGTACTTC CASSPGVGQGAYEQYF
TRBD1 TRBJ1-6 TRBV7-8 16 - TGTGCCAGCAGCTCCGGGACAGGGGGCTATAATTCACCCCTCCACTTT CASSSGTGGYNSPLHF
TRBD1 TRBJ1-1 TRBV5-6 16 - TGTGCCAGCAGCTTGCGTTTCCGGGACAGGGGACCCAAAGCTTTCTTT CASSLRFRDRGPKAFF
- TRBJ2-5 TRBV20-1 11 - TGCAGTGCTAGGTGGCAAGAGACCCAGTACTTC CSARWQETQYF
- TRBJ2-7 TRBV6-1 15 - TGTGCCAGCAGTGAAGGGCTAGGAGCGGACTACGAGCAGTACTTC CASSEGLGADYEQYF
TRBD2 TRBJ2-2 TRBV11-2 16 - TGTGCCAGCAGCCGGACCGGGGCTAGCGGGACCGGGGATCTGTTTTTT CASSRTGASGTGDLFF
TRBD1 TRBJ1-1 TRBV4-2 15 once TGTGCCAGCAGCCGGGACAGGGCCAAAAACACTGAAGCTTTCTTT CASSRDRAKNTEAFF
TRBD1 TRBJ2-7 TRBV30 14 - TGTGCCTGGAGTAAGGGACAGGGGACCCACGAGCAGTACTTC CAWSKGQGTHEQYF
- TRBJ1-1 TRBV19 15 - TGTGCCAGTAGTACCCCAGGGGACTTTGCCACTGAAGCTTTCTTT CASSTPGDFATEAFF
- TRBJ1-2 TRBV10-3 17 - TGTGCCATCATCGTCCCGCCAGGGGAAGGAGCTAACTATGGCTACACCTTC CAIIVPPGEGANYGYTF
TRBD1 TRBJ2-7 TRBV2 13 few TGTGCCAGCAGTGAGGGACAGTACTACGAGCAGTACTTC CASSEGQYYEQYF
- TRBJ2-1 TRBV19 13 - TGTGCCAGTAGTGCCGAGGGTAACGATGAGCAGTTCTTC CASSAEGNDEQFF